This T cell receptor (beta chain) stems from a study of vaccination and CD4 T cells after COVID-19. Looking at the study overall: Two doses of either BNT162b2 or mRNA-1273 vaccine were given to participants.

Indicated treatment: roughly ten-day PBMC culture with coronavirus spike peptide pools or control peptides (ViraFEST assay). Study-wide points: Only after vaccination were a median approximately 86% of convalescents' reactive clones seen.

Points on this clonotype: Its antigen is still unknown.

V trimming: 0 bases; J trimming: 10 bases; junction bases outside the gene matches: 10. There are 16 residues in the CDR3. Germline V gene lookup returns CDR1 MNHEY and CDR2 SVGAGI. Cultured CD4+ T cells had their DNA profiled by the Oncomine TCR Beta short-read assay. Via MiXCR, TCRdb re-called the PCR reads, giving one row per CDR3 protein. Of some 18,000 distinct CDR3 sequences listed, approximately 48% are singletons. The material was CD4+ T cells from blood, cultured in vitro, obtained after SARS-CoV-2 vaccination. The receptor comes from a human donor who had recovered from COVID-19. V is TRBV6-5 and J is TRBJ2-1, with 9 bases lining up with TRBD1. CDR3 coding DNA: TGTGCCAGCAGTTACTCGAGGGGGACAGGGTTGAAGGAGCAGTTCTTC. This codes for CASSYSRGTGLKEQFF.